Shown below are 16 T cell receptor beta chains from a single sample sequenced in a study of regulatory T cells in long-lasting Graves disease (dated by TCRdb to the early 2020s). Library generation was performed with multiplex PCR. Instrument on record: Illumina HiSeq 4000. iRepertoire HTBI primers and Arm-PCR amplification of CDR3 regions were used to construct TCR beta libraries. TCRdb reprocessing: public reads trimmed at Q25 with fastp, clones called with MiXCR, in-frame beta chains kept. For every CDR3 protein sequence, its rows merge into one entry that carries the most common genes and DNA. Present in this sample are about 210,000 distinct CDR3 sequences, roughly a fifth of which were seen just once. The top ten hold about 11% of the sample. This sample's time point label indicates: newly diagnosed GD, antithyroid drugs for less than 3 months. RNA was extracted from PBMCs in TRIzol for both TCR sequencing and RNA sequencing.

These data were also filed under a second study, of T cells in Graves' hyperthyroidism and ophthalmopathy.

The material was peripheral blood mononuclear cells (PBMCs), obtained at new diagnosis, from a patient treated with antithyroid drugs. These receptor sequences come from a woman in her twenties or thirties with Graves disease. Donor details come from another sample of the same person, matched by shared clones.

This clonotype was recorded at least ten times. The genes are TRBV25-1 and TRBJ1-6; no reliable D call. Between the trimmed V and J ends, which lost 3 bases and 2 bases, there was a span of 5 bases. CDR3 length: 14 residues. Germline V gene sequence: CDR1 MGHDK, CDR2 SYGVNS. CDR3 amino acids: CASSDGPYNSPLHF. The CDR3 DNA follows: TGTGCCAGCAGTGACGGGCCCTATAATTCACCCCTCCACTTT. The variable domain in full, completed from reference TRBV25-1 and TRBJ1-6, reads EADIYQTPRYLVIGTGKKITLECSQTMGHDKMYWYQQDPGMELHLIHYSYGVNSTEKGDLSSESTVSRIRTEHFPLTLESARPSHTSQYLCASSDGPYNSPLHFGNGTRLTVT.

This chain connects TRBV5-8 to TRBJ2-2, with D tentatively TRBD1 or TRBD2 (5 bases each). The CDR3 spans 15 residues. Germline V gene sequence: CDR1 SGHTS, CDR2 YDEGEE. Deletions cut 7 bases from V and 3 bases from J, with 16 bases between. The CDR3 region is CASSRGDLHTGELFF. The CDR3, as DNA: TGTGCCAGCTCTCGTGGGGACCTTCACACCGGGGAGCTGTTTTTT.

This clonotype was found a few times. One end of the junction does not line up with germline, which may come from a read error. The chain's CDR3 is CTSSPGRVSYEQYF. The CDR3 region has the DNA TGTACCAGCAGCCCTGGCAGGGTATCCTACGAGCAGTACTTC. This chain links TRBV28 with TRBJ2-7; D may be TRBD1 (5 bases). In germline, CDR1 is MDHEN, CDR2 SYDVKM. The CDR3 covers 14 residues. Drawing the rest from reference TRBV28 and TRBJ2-7, the complete variable domain is DVKVTQSSRYLVKRTGEKVFLECVQDMDHENMFWYRQDPGLGLRLIYFSYDVKMKEKGDIPEGYSVSREKKERFSLILESASTNQTSMYLCTSSPGRVSYEQYFGPGTRLTVT.

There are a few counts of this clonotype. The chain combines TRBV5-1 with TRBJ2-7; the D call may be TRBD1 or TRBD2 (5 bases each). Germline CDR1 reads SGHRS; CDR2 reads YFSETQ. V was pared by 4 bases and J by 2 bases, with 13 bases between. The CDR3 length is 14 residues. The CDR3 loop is CASSPLGRTYEQYF. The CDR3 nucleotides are TGCGCCAGCAGCCCGTTGGGACGGACCTACGAGCAGTACTTC. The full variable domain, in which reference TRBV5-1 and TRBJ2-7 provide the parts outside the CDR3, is KAGVTQTPRYLIKTRGQQVTLSCSPISGHRSVSWYQQTPGQGLQFLFEYFSETQRNKGNFPGRFSGRQFSNSRSEMNVSTLELGDSALYLCASSPLGRTYEQYFGPGTRLTVT.

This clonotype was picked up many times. Written as DNA, the CDR3 is TGTGCCATCAGTGGTCGACAGGGGATTAAAGCCGGGGAGCTGTTTTTT. Translation: CAISGRQGIKAGELFF. The chain recombines TRBV10-3 with TRBJ2-2; 8 nucleotides line up with TRBD1. Germline assignment: CDR1 ENHRY and CDR2 SYGVKD. Unmatched junction bases numbered 10, after V lost 4 bases and J lost 6 bases. The CDR3 is 16 residues long.

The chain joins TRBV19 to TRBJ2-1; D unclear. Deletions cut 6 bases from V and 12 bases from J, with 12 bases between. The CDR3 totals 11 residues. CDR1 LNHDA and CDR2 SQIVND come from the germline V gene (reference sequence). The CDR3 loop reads CASSRGSGQFF. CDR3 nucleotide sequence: TGTGCCAGTAGCCGTGGCTCAGGGCAGTTCTTC.

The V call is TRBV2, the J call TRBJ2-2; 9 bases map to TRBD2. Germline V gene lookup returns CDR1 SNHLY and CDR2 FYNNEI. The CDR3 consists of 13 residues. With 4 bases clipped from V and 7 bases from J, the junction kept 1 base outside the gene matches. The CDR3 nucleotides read TGTGCCAGCAGTGTAGCGGGAGTCGGGGAGCTGTTTTTT. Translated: CASSVAGVGELFF.

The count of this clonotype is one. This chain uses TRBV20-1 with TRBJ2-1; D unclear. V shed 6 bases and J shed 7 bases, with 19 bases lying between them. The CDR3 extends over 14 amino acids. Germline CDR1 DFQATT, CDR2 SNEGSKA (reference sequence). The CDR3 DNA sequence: TGCAGTGCCCCAAGGCCCCCTACCCAGAATGAGCAGTTCTTC. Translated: CSAPRPPTQNEQFF.

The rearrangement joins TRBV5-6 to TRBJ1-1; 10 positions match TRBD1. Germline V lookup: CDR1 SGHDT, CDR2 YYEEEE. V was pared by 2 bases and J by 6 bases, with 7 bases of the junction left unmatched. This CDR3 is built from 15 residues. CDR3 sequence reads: CASSFGQGETAEAFF. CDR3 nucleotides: TGTGCCAGCAGCTTTGGACAGGGGGAGACGGCTGAAGCTTTCTTT.

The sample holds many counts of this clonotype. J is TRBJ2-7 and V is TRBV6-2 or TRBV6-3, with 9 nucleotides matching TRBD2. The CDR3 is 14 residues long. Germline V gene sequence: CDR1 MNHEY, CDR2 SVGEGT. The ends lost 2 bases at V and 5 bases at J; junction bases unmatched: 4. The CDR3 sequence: CASSYRREGHEQYF. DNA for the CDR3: TGTGCCAGCAGTTACCGGCGGGAGGGGCACGAGCAGTACTTC.

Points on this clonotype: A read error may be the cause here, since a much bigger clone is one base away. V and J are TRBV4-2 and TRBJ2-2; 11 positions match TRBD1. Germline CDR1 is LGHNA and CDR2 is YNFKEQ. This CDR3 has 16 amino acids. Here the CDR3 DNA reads TGTGCCAGCAGCCAAGGGACAGGGGGCTTCACCGTGGAGCTGTTTTTT. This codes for CASSQGTGGFTVELFF.

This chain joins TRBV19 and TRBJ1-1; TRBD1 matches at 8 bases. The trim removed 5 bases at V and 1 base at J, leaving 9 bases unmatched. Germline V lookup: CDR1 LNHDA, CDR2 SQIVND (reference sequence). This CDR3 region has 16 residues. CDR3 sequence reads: CASSSKTGAPNTEAFF. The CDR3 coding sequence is TGTGCCAGTAGTTCAAAGACAGGGGCACCGAACACTGAAGCTTTCTTT.

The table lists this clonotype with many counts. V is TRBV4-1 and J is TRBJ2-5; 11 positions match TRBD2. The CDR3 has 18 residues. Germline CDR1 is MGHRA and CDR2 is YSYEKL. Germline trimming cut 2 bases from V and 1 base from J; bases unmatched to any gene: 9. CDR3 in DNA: TGCGCCAGCAGCCAACCACTAGCGGGGGCCCTACTCCAAGAGACCCAGTACTTC. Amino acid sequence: CASSQPLAGALLQETQYF.

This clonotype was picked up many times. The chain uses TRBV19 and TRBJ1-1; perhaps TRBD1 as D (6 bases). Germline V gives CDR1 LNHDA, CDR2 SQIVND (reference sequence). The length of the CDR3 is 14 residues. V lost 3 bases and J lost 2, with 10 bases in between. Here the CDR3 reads CASSIRGVNTEAFF. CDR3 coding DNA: TGTGCCAGTAGTATTAGGGGGGTTAACACTGAAGCTTTCTTT.

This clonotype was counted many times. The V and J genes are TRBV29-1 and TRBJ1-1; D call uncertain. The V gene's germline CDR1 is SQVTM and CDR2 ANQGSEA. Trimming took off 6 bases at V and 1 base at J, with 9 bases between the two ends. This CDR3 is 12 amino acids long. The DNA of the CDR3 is TGCAGCGTCCCGAGATGGAACACTGAAGCTTTCTTT. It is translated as CSVPRWNTEAFF.

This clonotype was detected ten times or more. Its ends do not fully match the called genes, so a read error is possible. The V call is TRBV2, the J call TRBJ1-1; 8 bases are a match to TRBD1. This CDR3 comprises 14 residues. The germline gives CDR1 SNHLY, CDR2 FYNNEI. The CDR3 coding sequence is TGCGCCAGCAGCCCACAGGGGGTTGACACTGAAGCTTTCTTT. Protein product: CASSPQGVDTEAFF.